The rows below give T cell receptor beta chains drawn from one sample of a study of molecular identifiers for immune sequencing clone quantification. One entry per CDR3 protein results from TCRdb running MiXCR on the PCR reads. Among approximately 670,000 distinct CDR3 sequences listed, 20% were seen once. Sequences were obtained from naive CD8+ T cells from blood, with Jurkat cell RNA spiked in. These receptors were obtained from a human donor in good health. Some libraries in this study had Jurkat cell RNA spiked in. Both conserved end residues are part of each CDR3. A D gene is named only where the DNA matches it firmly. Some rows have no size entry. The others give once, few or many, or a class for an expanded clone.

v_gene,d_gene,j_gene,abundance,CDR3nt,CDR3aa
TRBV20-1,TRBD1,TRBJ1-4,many,TGCAGTGCTAGAGGAGCCCAGCGGGACAGGTTATATGAAAAACTGTTTTTT,CSARGAQRDRLYEKLFF
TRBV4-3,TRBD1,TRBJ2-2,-,TGCGCCAGCGGCCAAGGGACAGTAAACACCGGGGAGCTGCTTTTT,CASGQGTVNTGELLF
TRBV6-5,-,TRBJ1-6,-,TGTGCCAGCAGTTCGGGGGAGGGAGCCTCACCCCTCCACTTT,CASSSGEGASPLHF
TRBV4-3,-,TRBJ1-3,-,TGCGCCAGCAGCCAAGATAAGGGGACCTCTGGAAACACCATATATTTT,CASSQDKGTSGNTIYF
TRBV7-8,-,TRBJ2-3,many,TGTGCCAGCAGCTTAGTGCTCGGAGGGACTAGCACAGATACGCAGTATTTT,CASSLVLGGTSTDTQYF
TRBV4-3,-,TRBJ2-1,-,TGCGCCAGCAGCCAAGATCAGGGGACCCGATATAGGGAGCAGTTCTTC,CASSQDQGTRYREQFF
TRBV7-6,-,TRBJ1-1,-,TGTGCCAGCAGCTTAGGAGCCAGGGCGAACACTGAAGCTTTCTTT,CASSLGARANTEAFF
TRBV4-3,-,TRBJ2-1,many,TGCGCCAGCAGCGCTGGGACGGCCAGCTACAATGAGCAGTTCTTC,CASSAGTASYNEQFF
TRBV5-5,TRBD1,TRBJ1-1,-,TGTGCCAGCAGCTTGGTTTCCCTCCAGGGGGGACCGAACACTGAAGCTTTCTTT,CASSLVSLQGGPNTEAFF
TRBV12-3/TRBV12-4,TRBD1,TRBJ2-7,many,TGTGCCAGCAGTGGGACGGGACAGACTTCGGGGCAGTACTTC,CASSGTGQTSGQYF
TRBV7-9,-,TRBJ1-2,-,TGTGCCAGCAGCCTAGCCCGGGACGCCAAAAACTATGGCTACACCTTC,CASSLARDAKNYGYTF
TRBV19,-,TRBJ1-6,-,TGTGCCAGTAGTATGGAGGGGGGCTCACCCCTCCACTTT,CASSMEGGSPLHF
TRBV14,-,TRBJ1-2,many,TGTGCCAGCAGCCAAGTAGGAGGAAATGGCTACACCTTC,CASSQVGGNGYTF
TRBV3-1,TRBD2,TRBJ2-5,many,TGTGCCAGCAGCAATGAAGCGGGAGGGCTGGAGACCCAGTACTTC,CASSNEAGGLETQYF
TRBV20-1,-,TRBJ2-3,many,TGCAGTGCCCCACCCGGACAGACCACAGATACGCAGTATTTT,CSAPPGQTTDTQYF